The present entry profiles one T cell receptor beta chain with its context. Its antigen is unidentified. It was after nine to eleven days of culture that CD4+ T cells were isolated. Each participant was given two doses of one vaccine (BNT162b2 or mRNA-1273). The sample originates from a study of vaccination effects on CD4 cells after COVID-19. Study overall: Sampling occurred a median 72 days post second dose, range 14 to 241.

TCRdb keeps only in-frame clones here, not all; method: immunoSEQ multiplex PCR. This sample has some 70,000 clones, with roughly 80% found just once. Sequenced material: CD4+ T cells from PBMCs cultured without peptide, taken after COVID-19 vaccination. This clonotype was obtained from a human donor who received a COVID-19 vaccine.

The CDR3, as DNA: TGTGCCACAACCACGCGGGGGGACTACCGGGAGACCCAGTACTTC. This codes for CATTTRGDYRETQYF. This chain joins TRBV3-1 (or the pseudogene TRBV3-2) and TRBJ2-5, with TRBD2 matching over 8 bases. Germline values: CDR1 LGHDT, CDR2 YNNKEL (reference sequence). This CDR3 spans 15 amino acids. V was pared by 10 bases and J by 5 bases, with 15 bases of the junction left unmatched.